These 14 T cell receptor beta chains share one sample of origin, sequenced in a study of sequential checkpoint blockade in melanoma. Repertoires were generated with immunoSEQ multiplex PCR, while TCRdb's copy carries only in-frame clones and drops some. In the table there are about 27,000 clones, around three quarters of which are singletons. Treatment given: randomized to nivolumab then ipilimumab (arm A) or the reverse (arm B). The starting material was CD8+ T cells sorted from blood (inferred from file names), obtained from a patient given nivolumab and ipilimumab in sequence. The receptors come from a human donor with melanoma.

CDR3 amino acids: CASSVDHGESTDTQYF. The DNA of the CDR3 is TGTGCCAGCAGCGTAGATCACGGGGAAAGCACAGATACGCAGTATTTT. The chain employs TRBV9 and TRBJ2-3; D might be TRBD2 (5 bases). Trimming cost V 0 bases and J 0 bases, with 11 bases left between them. The CDR3 is 16 amino acids. CDR1 is SGDLS and CDR2 is YYNGEE in the germline V gene.

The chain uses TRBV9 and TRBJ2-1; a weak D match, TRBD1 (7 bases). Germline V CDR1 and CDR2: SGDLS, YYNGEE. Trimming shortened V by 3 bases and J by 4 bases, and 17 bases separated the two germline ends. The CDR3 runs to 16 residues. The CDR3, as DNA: TGTGCCAGCAGCGGGATCAGGGGGACTGATTACAATGAGCAGTTCTTC. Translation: CASSGIRGTDYNEQFF.

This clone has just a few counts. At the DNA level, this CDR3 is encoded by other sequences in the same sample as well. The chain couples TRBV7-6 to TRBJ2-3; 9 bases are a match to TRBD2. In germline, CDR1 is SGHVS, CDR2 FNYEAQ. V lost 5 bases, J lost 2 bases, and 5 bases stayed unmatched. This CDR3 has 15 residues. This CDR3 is CASSRSGGHTDTQYF. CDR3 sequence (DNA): TGTGCCAGCAGCCGGAGCGGGGGGCACACAGATACGCAGTATTTT. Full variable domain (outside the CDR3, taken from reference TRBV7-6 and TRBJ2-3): GAGVSQSPRYKVTKRGQDVALRCDPISGHVSLYWYRQALGQGPEFLTYFNYEAQQDKSGLPNDRFSAERPEGSISTLTIQRTEQRDSAMYRCASSRSGGHTDTQYFGPGTRLTVL.

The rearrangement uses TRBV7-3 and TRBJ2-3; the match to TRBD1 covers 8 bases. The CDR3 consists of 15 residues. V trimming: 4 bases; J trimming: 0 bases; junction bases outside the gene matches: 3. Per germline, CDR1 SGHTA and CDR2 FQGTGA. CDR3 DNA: TGTGCCAGCAGCTCCGGACAGGGTAGCACAGATACGCAGTATTTT. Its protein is CASSSGQGSTDTQYF.

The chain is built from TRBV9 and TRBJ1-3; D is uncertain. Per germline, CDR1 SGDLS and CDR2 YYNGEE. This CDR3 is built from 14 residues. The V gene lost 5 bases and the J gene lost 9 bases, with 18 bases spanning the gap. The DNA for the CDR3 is TGTGCCAGCAGACAACCGGAGGGCCCTCCCACCATATATTTT. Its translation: CASRQPEGPPTIYF.

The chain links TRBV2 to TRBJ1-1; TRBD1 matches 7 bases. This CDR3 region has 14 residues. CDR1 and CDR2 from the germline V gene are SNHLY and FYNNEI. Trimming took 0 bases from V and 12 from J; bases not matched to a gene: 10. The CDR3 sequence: CASSEAPGTVETFF. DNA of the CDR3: TGTGCCAGCAGTGAAGCGCCCGGGACAGTTGAGACTTTCTTT.

CDR3 bases: TGTGCCAGCAGCTTGGGAGTTGAAGCTTTCTTT. It codes for CASSLGVEAFF. This chain uses TRBV5-6 with TRBJ1-1; unclear D gene. CDR1 is SGHDT and CDR2 is YYEEEE in the germline V gene. V gave up 0 bases and J gave up 7 bases, with 4 bases separating them. The CDR3 has 11 amino acids.

CDR3 nucleotides: TGTGCCAGCAGCGTAGGGGACAGCCCCTATAATTCACCCCTCCACTTT. It is translated as CASSVGDSPYNSPLHF. V is TRBV9 and J is TRBJ1-6; 7 nucleotides align to TRBD1. The CDR3 totals 16 residues. V lost 0 bases to trimming and J lost 2 bases; unmatched junction nucleotides: 2. Germline V gene data show CDR1 as SGDLS and CDR2 as YYNGEE.

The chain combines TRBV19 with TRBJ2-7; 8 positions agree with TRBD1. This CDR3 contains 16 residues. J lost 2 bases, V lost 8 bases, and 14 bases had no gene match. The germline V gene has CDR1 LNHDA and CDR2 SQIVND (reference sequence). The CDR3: CASRLRLRDRTYEQYF. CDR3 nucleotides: TGTGCCAGTCGTCTTCGGCTAAGGGACAGGACCTACGAGCAGTACTTC.

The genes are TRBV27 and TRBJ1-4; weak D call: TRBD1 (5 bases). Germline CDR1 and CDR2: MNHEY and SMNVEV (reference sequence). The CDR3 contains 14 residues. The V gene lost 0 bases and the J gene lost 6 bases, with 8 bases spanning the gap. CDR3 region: CASSLSGGYEKLFF. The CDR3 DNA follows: TGTGCCAGCAGTTTATCGGGGGGGTATGAAAAACTGTTTTTT. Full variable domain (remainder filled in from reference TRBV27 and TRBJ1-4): EAQVTQNPRYLITVTGKKLTVTCSQNMNHEYMSWYRQDPGLGLRQIYYSMNVEVTDKGDVPEGYKVSRKEKRNFPLILESPSPNQTSLYFCASSLSGGYEKLFFGSGTQLSVL.

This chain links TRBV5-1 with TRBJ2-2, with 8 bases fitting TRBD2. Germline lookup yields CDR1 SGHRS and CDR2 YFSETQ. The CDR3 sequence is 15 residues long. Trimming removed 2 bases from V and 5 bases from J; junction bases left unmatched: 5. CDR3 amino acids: CASSFRGGRTGELFF. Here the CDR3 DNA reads TGCGCCAGCAGCTTCCGGGGGGGCCGTACCGGGGAGCTGTTTTTT.

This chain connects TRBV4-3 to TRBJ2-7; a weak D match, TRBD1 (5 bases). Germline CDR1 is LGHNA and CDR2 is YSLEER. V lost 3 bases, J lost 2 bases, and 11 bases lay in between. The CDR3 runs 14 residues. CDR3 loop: CASSQAKGPYEQYF. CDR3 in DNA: TGCGCCAGCAGCCAGGCTAAGGGGCCCTACGAGCAGTACTTC.

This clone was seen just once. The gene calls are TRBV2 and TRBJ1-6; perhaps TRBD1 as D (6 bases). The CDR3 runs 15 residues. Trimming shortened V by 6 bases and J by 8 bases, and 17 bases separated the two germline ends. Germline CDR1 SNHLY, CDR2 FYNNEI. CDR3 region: CASRGDRRADSPLHF. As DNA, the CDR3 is TGTGCCAGCAGGGGAGACAGGAGAGCGGATTCACCCCTCCACTTT.

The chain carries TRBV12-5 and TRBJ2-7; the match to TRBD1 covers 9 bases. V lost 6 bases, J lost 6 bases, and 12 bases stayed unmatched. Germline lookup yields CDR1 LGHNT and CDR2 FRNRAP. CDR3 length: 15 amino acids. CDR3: CASGIPGQGRREQYF. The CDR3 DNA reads TGTGCTAGTGGCATCCCCGGACAGGGGAGGCGCGAGCAGTACTTC.